One and the same sample provided the 16 T cell receptor beta chains below, sequenced in a study of CD8+ T cells in alopecia areata. In each case, RNA was isolated and then reverse transcribed into cDNA as the sequencing template. Only in-frame clones appear in the TCRdb table, and some are missing; sequencing was by immunoSEQ multiplex PCR. The repertoire holds some 110,000 clones, with roughly two fifths as singletons. Sequences were obtained from CD4+ T cells sorted from blood. Receptors were obtained from a human donor with alopecia areata.

This clone was seen many times. J is TRBJ2-4 and V is TRBV4-1; D gene ambiguous. The germline gives CDR1 MGHRA, CDR2 YSYEKL. The CDR3 is made up of 14 amino acids. The V gene lost 2 bases and the J gene lost 1 base, with 6 bases spanning the gap. The CDR3 spells CASSQSWAKNIQYF. For the CDR3, the DNA is TGCGCCAGCAGCCAATCGTGGGCCAAAAACATTCAGTACTTC.

The J gene is TRBJ2-5, the V gene TRBV9; maybe TRBD1 (6 bases). The V gene's germline CDR1 is SGDLS and CDR2 YYNGEE. Deletions cut 2 bases from V and 2 bases from J, with 13 bases between. This CDR3 spans 15 amino acids. CDR3 DNA sequence: TGTGCCAGCAGCGTCGGACAGTCACCTCAAGAGACCCAGTACTTC. This codes for CASSVGQSPQETQYF.

The chain joins TRBV5-1 to TRBJ2-3; maybe TRBD2 (6 bases). Germline V lookup: CDR1 SGHRS, CDR2 YFSETQ. V was shortened by 4 bases and J by 2 bases, with 14 bases between the two germline ends. The CDR3 has 15 residues. The CDR3, as DNA: TGCGCCAGCAGCCCGCAGCGGGCGATCACAGATACGCAGTATTTT. Translating it yields CASSPQRAITDTQYF.

This clone was detected a few times. This sequence joins TRBV29-1 and TRBJ1-1; 7 nucleotides align to TRBD1. The CDR3 consists of 16 residues. CDR1 SQVTM and CDR2 ANQGSEA come from the germline V gene. V lost 4 bases to trimming and J lost 7 bases; unmatched junction nucleotides: 18. CDR3 bases: TGCAGCGTTGTGGTCCGGGACAGAGCGGAGCGTGGTGAAGCTTTCTTT. Protein product: CSVVVRDRAERGEAFF.

This chain uses TRBV18 with TRBJ2-1, with TRBD2 matching 13 bases. Trimming at V came to 3 bases and at J to 7 bases, leaving 6 bases not matched to a gene. The V gene's germline CDR1 is KGHSH and CDR2 LQKENI. The length of the CDR3 is 16 residues. The CDR3 loop is CASSPELLAGGNEQFF. The CDR3 nucleotides read TGTGCCAGCTCACCTGAGTTACTAGCGGGAGGGAATGAGCAGTTCTTC.

This clone was counted between two and nine times. V gene TRBV7-2 combines with J gene TRBJ1-1; 7 bases are shared with TRBD1. CDR3 length equals 14 residues. V was pared by 7 bases and J by 0 bases, with 5 bases of the junction left unmatched. Germline V gene lookup returns CDR1 SGHTA and CDR2 FQGNSA. CDR3: CASTTGTVNTEAFF. The CDR3, as DNA: TGTGCCAGCACTACCGGGACAGTGAACACTGAAGCTTTCTTT. Full variable domain (remainder filled in from reference TRBV7-2 and TRBJ1-1): GAGVSQSPSNKVTEKGKDVELRCDPISGHTALYWYRQSLGQGLEFLIYFQGNSAPDKSGLPSDRFSAERTGGSVSTLTIQRTQQEDSAVYLCASTTGTVNTEAFFGQGTRLTVV.

A single count supports this clone. The rearrangement uses TRBV4-3 and TRBJ2-7; a possible D gene is TRBD2 (5 bases). The CDR3 covers 13 residues. CDR1 is LGHNA and CDR2 is YSLEER in the germline V gene. V shed 6 bases and J shed 6 bases, with 15 bases lying between them. As DNA, the CDR3 is TGCGCCAGCAGTCGGGCACTAGGTGGCGAGCAGTACTTC. As protein: CASSRALGGEQYF.

The chain employs TRBV30 and TRBJ2-7; TRBD2 matches 13 bases. The CDR3 covers 14 residues. In germline, CDR1 is GTSNPN, CDR2 SVGIG (reference sequence). Trimming at V came to 3 bases and at J to 3 bases, leaving 2 bases not matched to a gene. CDR3 amino acids: CAWRRLAGGYEQYF. The CDR3 DNA reads as TGTGCCTGGAGGCGACTAGCGGGAGGCTACGAGCAGTACTTC.

The chain links TRBV5-5 to TRBJ2-2; D ambiguous. This CDR3 has 16 residues. Trimming took off 1 base at V and 2 bases at J, with 12 bases between the two ends. CDR1 and CDR2 (germline): SGHKS, YYEKEE (reference sequence). The CDR3 bases are TGTGCCAGCAGCTTGAACCTTATCTCTAACACCGGGGAGCTGTTTTTT. It is translated as CASSLNLISNTGELFF.

The rearrangement links TRBV28 to TRBJ2-5; 7 bases align to TRBD1. The V segment lost 11 bases and the J segment 2 bases; nucleotides outside the gene matches: 2. Germline-derived CDR1 and CDR2 are MDHEN and SYDVKM. There are 11 residues in the CDR3. The DNA of the CDR3 is TGTGCCGTGGGACAGCAAGAGACCCAGTACTTC. Translated: CAVGQQETQYF. Supplemented by reference TRBV28 and TRBJ2-5, the full variable domain reads DVKVTQSSRYLVKRTGEKVFLECVQDMDHENMFWYRQDPGLGLRLIYFSYDVKMKEKGDIPEGYSVSREKKERFSLILESASTNQTSMYLCAVGQQETQYFGPGTRLLVL.

The chain links TRBV2 to TRBJ2-1, with D unclear. The CDR3 extends over 12 amino acids. Trimming removed 6 bases from V and 5 bases from J, with 8 bases in between. Germline V gene lookup returns CDR1 SNHLY and CDR2 FYNNEI. CDR3 protein: CASSVHHNEQFF. In nucleotides, the CDR3 is TGTGCCAGCAGCGTCCACCACAATGAGCAGTTCTTC.

This chain uses TRBV6-5 with TRBJ1-1, with D maybe TRBD1 (5 bases). Looked up from germline, CDR1 is MNHEY and CDR2 is SVGAGI. The V end was cut by 6 bases, the J end by 5 bases, with 10 bases between. The CDR3 is 12 amino acids. CDR3 loop: CASSAGGTEAFF. In DNA form, the CDR3 reads TGTGCCAGCAGCGCCGGGGGGACTGAAGCTTTCTTT.

The chain carries TRBV30 and TRBJ2-5, with D unresolved. Between the trimmed V and J ends, which lost 0 bases and 9 bases, there was a span of 14 bases. The CDR3 runs 13 residues. CDR1 and CDR2 (germline): GTSNPN, SVGIG (reference sequence). The CDR3 sequence: CAWSVGGLGPQYF. The CDR3 DNA reads as TGTGCCTGGAGTGTGGGCGGTCTTGGGCCCCAGTACTTC. The full variable domain, with the rest looked up from reference TRBV30 and TRBJ2-5, is SQTIHQWPATLVQPVGSPLSLECTVEGTSNPNLYWYRQAAGRGLQLLFYSVGIGQISSEVPQNLSASRPQDRQFILSSKKLLLSDSGFYLCAWSVGGLGPQYFGPGTRLLVL.

The J gene is TRBJ2-7, the V gene TRBV30; a weak D match, TRBD1 (5 bases). The CDR3 runs 13 residues. Trimming left V 0 bases short and J 3 bases short, with 9 bases between. Germline V gives CDR1 GTSNPN, CDR2 SVGIG (reference sequence). Here the CDR3 reads CAWSVQGVYEQYF. The CDR3 nucleotides are TGTGCCTGGAGTGTACAAGGGGTCTACGAGCAGTACTTC.

This chain uses TRBV30 with TRBJ1-1, with D hard to call. Germline V gene lookup returns CDR1 GTSNPN and CDR2 SVGIG (reference sequence). V was clipped by 5 bases and J by 2 bases, with 3 bases between them. The length of the CDR3 is 10 residues. CDR3: CAWGNTEAFF. The CDR3 DNA follows: TGTGCCTGGGGAAACACTGAAGCTTTCTTT.

J is TRBJ1-4 and V is TRBV6-5, with D perhaps matching TRBD1 (5 bases). Germline CDR1 and CDR2: MNHEY and SVGAGI. V was shortened by 2 bases and J by 10 bases, with 11 bases between the two germline ends. CDR3 length: 13 residues. CDR3 residues: CASSYGQGGKLFF. The CDR3 region has the DNA TGTGCCAGCAGTTACGGGCAGGGTGGAAAACTGTTTTTT.